This T cell receptor beta chain was documented in a study of T cell repertoires in cytomegalovirus infection. Study details: Both a matching HLA type and CMV infection were indicated by public TCR beta signatures. Study results and limitations: HLA-C-restricted, CMV-specific TCR beta clonotypes were dominant ex vivo. Summed public TCR beta family frequency identified CMV carriers bearing the relevant HLA.

TCRdb fed the reads into MiXCR, producing one record per CDR3 protein. In the table there are nearly 550,000 distinct CDR3 sequences, more than 15% of which are singletons. Worth noting for this clonotype: Its antigen is currently unknown.

The sequence was obtained from a human donor in good health (CMV status not recorded). Some clones in this sample may be carry-over from other donors' samples. The specimen was CD8+ T cells from PBMCs.

The CDR3 sequence is CSVAGTGGTEAFF. The CDR3, as DNA: TGCAGCGTCGCCGGGACAGGGGGCACTGAAGCTTTCTTT. This sequence joins TRBV29-1 and TRBJ1-1, with 11 bases that match TRBD1. Trimming took 6 bases from V and 4 from J; bases not matched to a gene: 4. Germline CDR1 reads SQVTM; CDR2 reads ANQGSEA. The CDR3 covers 13 residues.